The T cell receptor beta chain under discussion was sequenced for a study of response to subunit inactivated influenza vaccine (dated by TCRdb to the late 2010s). About the study as a whole: To follow how T cells responded to a trivalent subunit inactivated influenza vaccine, the researchers relied on deep quantitative profiling of the T cell receptor repertoire.

Summary of the overall study and its limitations: It was suggested by the authors that each seasonal influenza vaccination may recruit only a limited number of new T cells.

Concerning this clonotype itself: The target of this receptor is not known. No base quality values were provided; no much bigger clone lies one nucleotide off.

Libraries were prepared through RT-PCR. For sequencing, an Illumina HiSeq 2500 was employed. TCRdb reran the public reads through fastp at Q25 and MiXCR, keeping productive beta chains. Each record represents a unique CDR3 protein, reported with the most common genes and DNA among its rows. This sample comprises 550,000 to 600,000 distinct CDR3 sequences, around 11% of them detected only once. More than 8.5% of the sample lies in the top ten. Reading from cysteine to phenylalanine, the CDR3 counts 15 amino acids. The DNA shown is the 45-base CDR3, in frame from base 1. Trimming takes 5 bases off V and 7 bases off J; junction bases not matched to a gene: 5. CDR1 and CDR2 are drawn from the germline V gene: SGHVS, FNYEAQ.

The input for sequencing was PBMCs from blood, taken on the day of vaccination. The receptor was derived from a man aged 45-65 years who received an inactivated influenza vaccine. Donor details come from another sample of the same person, matched by shared clones. The V and J segments used are TRBV7-6 and TRBJ1-6; 10 junctional bases match TRBD1. At the DNA level, the sequence is TGTGCCAGCAGCCCCGGGACAGGGGTAAATTCACCCCTCCACTTT. Its product reads: CASSPGTGVNSPLHF.